The 32 T cell receptor beta chains listed next were all sequenced from one sample in a study of CD8 T cells in ankylosing spondylitis. Using its own MiXCR run on the 5' RACE reads, TCRdb lists one record per CDR3 protein. This sample has under 300,000 distinct CDR3 sequences, with over 8.5% found just once. The sequencing input was blood, either unsorted or a sorted T cell fraction (not recorded which). The receptor set was obtained from a male donor with ankylosing spondylitis or in good health (not recorded which).

This clonotype was counted only a few times. The V and J genes are TRBV20-1 and TRBJ2-2; 10 positions match TRBD2. The CDR3 length is 15 residues. The V and J ends lost 5 bases and 4 bases, in that order; junction bases with no gene match: 7. The V gene's germline CDR1 is DFQATT and CDR2 SNEGSKA (reference sequence). Written as DNA, the CDR3 is TGCAGTGCTCCCCCCGCTAGCGGGGGCACCGGGGAGCTGTTTTTT. It is translated as CSAPPASGGTGELFF.

The sample holds many counts of this clonotype. This sequence joins TRBV5-1 and TRBJ2-1, with 15 bases that match TRBD2. The CDR3 is made up of 16 amino acids. J gave up 6 bases and V 3 bases, and 4 bases lay outside the gene matches. Germline CDR1 SGHRS, CDR2 YFSETQ. CDR3 bases: TGCGCCAGCAGCTCGAGGACTAGCGGGGGGGTCAATGAGCAGTTCTTC. Translating gives CASSSRTSGGVNEQFF.

This chain links TRBV28 with TRBJ2-5; no clear D. CDR1 is MDHEN and CDR2 is SYDVKM in the germline V gene. The V end lost 1 base, the J end lost 1 base, and 7 bases lay between the germline ends. The CDR3 has 14 residues. In DNA, the CDR3 is TGTGCCAGCAGTTTATCCCACGGCCAAGAGACCCAGTACTTC. It translates to CASSLSHGQETQYF.

The sample holds a few counts of this clonotype. J is TRBJ2-3 and V is TRBV6-4; the D is unclear. This CDR3 has 13 amino acids. The ends were cut back, 4 bases at V and 6 bases at J, with 11 bases in the middle. CDR1 is MRHNA, CDR2 SNTAGT, per germline. CDR3 loop: CASSAQTRDTQYF. DNA of the CDR3: TGTGCCAGCAGTGCCCAAACTCGGGATACGCAGTATTTT.

This chain links TRBV7-6 with TRBJ2-1; 9 bases agree with TRBD2. Germline lookup yields CDR1 SGHVS and CDR2 FNYEAQ. The trim removed 1 base at V and 9 bases at J, leaving 7 bases unmatched. The CDR3 contains 15 residues. The CDR3 here is CASSLGLAGSIEQFF. CDR3 nucleotide sequence: TGTGCCAGCAGCTTAGGGCTAGCGGGGTCTATTGAGCAGTTCTTC.

V usage is TRBV6-2 or TRBV6-3 and J usage is TRBJ2-1; 14 nucleotides align to TRBD2. J was trimmed by 0 bases and V by 5 bases; bases with no gene match: 6. CDR3 length: 18 amino acids. The germline CDR1 and CDR2 sequences are MNHEY and SVGEGT. The CDR3 DNA reads TGTGCCAGCAGTCGACTAGCGGGGGGGTCTAGCTCCTACAATGAGCAGTTCTTC. Its protein is CASSRLAGGSSSYNEQFF.

Ten or more counts support this clonotype. The V gene is TRBV7-6, the J gene TRBJ1-5; TRBD1 matches 11 bases. Looked up from germline, CDR1 is SGHVS and CDR2 is FNYEAQ. Trimming cost V 9 bases and J 2 bases; bases outside gene matches: 15. The CDR3 covers 18 residues. The chain's CDR3 is CARPKIRTGGPGNQPQHF. DNA of the CDR3: TGTGCCAGACCTAAAATACGGACAGGGGGCCCGGGCAATCAGCCCCAGCATTTT.

This clonotype was seen repeatedly, ten times or more. The chain employs TRBV4-2 and TRBJ2-2; no clear D gene. CDR3 length: 16 amino acids. The germline CDR1 and CDR2 sequences are LGHNA and YNFKEQ. Trimming removed 1 base from V and 0 bases from J, with 9 bases in between. The CDR3 nucleotides are TGTGCCAGCAGCCAAGTGGGCATAACGAACACCGGGGAGCTGTTTTTT. Protein: CASSQVGITNTGELFF.

The chain links TRBV7-2 to TRBJ2-3, with 9 bases identical to TRBD2. Germline CDR1 SGHTA, CDR2 FQGNSA. The CDR3 contains 15 residues. V lost 5 bases to trimming and J lost 6 bases; unmatched junction nucleotides: 9. The CDR3 region has the DNA TGTGCCAGCAGCCGTCTGGCGGGGGGGCCCGATACGCAGTATTTT. This translates into CASSRLAGGPDTQYF.

This clonotype appeared many times. The chain joins TRBV3-1 to TRBJ1-1, with a tentative D call TRBD1 (5 bases). The CDR3 totals 13 residues. CDR1 and CDR2 (germline): LGHDT, YNNKEL (reference sequence). Trimming cost V 4 bases and J 0 bases, with 6 bases left between them. The CDR3 region has the DNA TGTGCCAGCAGCCGGGGGGTGAACACTGAAGCTTTCTTT. It translates to CASSRGVNTEAFF.

This clonotype was seen many times. V gene TRBV19 combines with J gene TRBJ2-7; 9 positions agree with TRBD1. V gave up 3 bases and J gave up 6 bases; unmatched junction bases: 6. The germline V gene encodes CDR1 LNHDA and CDR2 SQIVND (reference sequence). CDR3 length: 14 amino acids. CDR3 nucleotide sequence: TGTGCCAGTAGTATTGGACAGGGGATCTCCGAGCAGTACTTC. Protein product: CASSIGQGISEQYF.

This clonotype was found many times. The J gene is TRBJ2-1, the V gene TRBV12-3 or TRBV12-4; D unclear. V lost 3 bases, J lost 7 bases, and 4 bases lay in between. This CDR3 region has 11 residues. CDR3 sequence: CASSLVNEQFF. As DNA, the CDR3 is TGTGCCAGCAGTTTGGTTAATGAGCAGTTCTTC.

The J gene is TRBJ2-1, the V gene TRBV7-9, with 11 bases fitting TRBD2. The V and J ends lost 1 base and 8 bases, in that order; junction bases with no gene match: 4. Germline assignment: CDR1 SEHNR and CDR2 FQNEAQ (reference sequence). The CDR3 sequence is 15 residues long. The CDR3 protein is CASSLGLAGGDEQFF. The CDR3 DNA reads as TGTGCCAGCAGCTTAGGGCTAGCGGGGGGCGATGAGCAGTTCTTC.

On this clonotype itself: A much larger clone lies a single base off, so this may be a read error. The V gene is TRBV20-1, the J gene TRBJ1-2; the D gene is possibly TRBD1 (5 bases). The CDR3 sequence is 17 residues long. Germline V gene lookup returns CDR1 DFQATT and CDR2 SNEGSKA (reference sequence). The CDR3 loop reads CCARGTGTSVRGYGYTF. For the CDR3, the DNA is TGCTGTGCTAGAGGAACCGGGACGTCGGTCCGGGGCTATGGCTACACCTTC.

This clonotype was observed many times. The chain uses TRBV12-3 or TRBV12-4 and TRBJ1-2; TRBD1 matches at 9 bases. Germline trimming cut 6 bases from V and 8 bases from J; bases unmatched to any gene: 4. This CDR3 region has 12 residues. CDR3 region: CASSGGQGGYTF. DNA of the CDR3: TGTGCCAGCAGCGGGGGACAGGGCGGCTACACCTTC.

The chain uses TRBV7-8 and TRBJ2-5, with 7 bases matching TRBD2. Losses at the gene ends were 7 bases for V and 2 bases for J; bases not matched to a gene: 10. This CDR3 spans 15 amino acids. CDR1 is SGHVS and CDR2 is FQNEAQ in the germline V gene. CDR3 residues: CASITSRLAQETQYF. CDR3 coding DNA: TGTGCCAGCATCACCTCGAGACTAGCACAAGAGACCCAGTACTTC.

This clonotype was recorded at least ten times. The chain is built from TRBV4-1 and TRBJ2-5; D unresolved. The CDR3 consists of 15 residues. The germline CDR1 and CDR2 sequences are MGHRA and YSYEKL. The V end was cut by 5 bases, the J end by 0 bases, with 13 bases between. CDR3 nucleotide sequence: TGCGCCAGCAGCGCACTCTGGAGTTACCAAGAGACCCAGTACTTC. Encoded protein: CASSALWSYQETQYF.

This clonotype has more than one count but fewer than ten. This sequence joins TRBV7-2 and TRBJ1-4; TRBD1 matches 8 bases. CDR3 size: 17 residues. Germline lookup yields CDR1 SGHTA and CDR2 FQGNSA. With V trimmed by 3 bases and J by 5 bases, 11 bases remained unmatched. CDR3 nucleotide sequence: TGTGCCAGCAGCTTTGGGCCAGCCGGACAGGGAAATGAAAAACTGTTTTTT. Its protein product is CASSFGPAGQGNEKLFF.

The genes are TRBV12-3 or TRBV12-4 and TRBJ1-1, with D perhaps matching TRBD1 (5 bases). Trimming removed 7 bases at V and 6 bases at J, with 15 bases between. This CDR3 comprises 13 residues. The CDR3 region is CASKGRESAEAFF. In DNA, the CDR3 is TGTGCCAGCAAAGGCAGGGAGTCCGCTGAAGCTTTCTTT.

Ten or more counts support this clonotype. The J gene is TRBJ2-7, the V gene TRBV20-1; perhaps TRBD2 as D (5 bases). Germline V gene lookup returns CDR1 DFQATT and CDR2 SNEGSKA (reference sequence). The V gene lost 3 bases and the J gene lost 3 bases, with 12 bases spanning the gap. This CDR3 contains 13 residues. CDR3 loop: CSARGAEDYEQYF. The CDR3 bases are TGCAGTGCTAGGGGAGCGGAGGACTACGAGCAGTACTTC.

A remark on this clonotype: A read error is possible here, since a much larger clone lies one base away. The chain combines TRBV5-1 with TRBJ2-2; TRBD2 is a possible D gene (6 bases). CDR3 size: 15 residues. Germline lookup yields CDR1 SGHRS and CDR2 YFSETQ. The DNA for the CDR3 is TGCGCCAGCAGCGGACTGGGAGGCAACACCGAGGAGCTGTTTTTT. Encoded protein: CASSGLGGNTEELFF.

This clonotype came up a few times. The chain uses TRBV5-1 and TRBJ2-3; D ambiguous. The CDR3 is 15 residues long. The germline V and J ends were trimmed by 5 bases and 0 bases, with 13 bases remaining between them. Germline V gene data show CDR1 as SGHRS and CDR2 as YFSETQ. The DNA of the CDR3 is TGCGCCAGCAGACAGACGAGTACTAGCACAGATACGCAGTATTTT. It translates to CASRQTSTSTDTQYF.

This clonotype was found many times. The rearrangement links TRBV7-8 to TRBJ2-1, with 11 bases identical to TRBD2. Germline lookup yields CDR1 SGHVS and CDR2 FQNEAQ. The V segment lost 1 base and the J segment 5 bases; nucleotides outside the gene matches: 7. This CDR3 is built from 17 residues. The CDR3 DNA reads TGTGCCAGCAGCTTAGGCCGACTAGCGGGGACTAACAATGAGCAGTTCTTC. This codes for CASSLGRLAGTNNEQFF. Looking up the rest from reference TRBV7-8 and TRBJ2-1 gives the full variable domain: GAGVSQSPRYKVAKRGQDVALRCDPISGHVSLFWYQQALGQGPEFLTYFQNEAQLDKSGLPSDRFFAERPEGSVSTLKIQRTQQEDSAVYLCASSLGRLAGTNNEQFFGPGTRLTVL.

This clonotype was observed many times. The chain employs TRBV12-3 or TRBV12-4 and TRBJ2-7; D is perhaps TRBD1 or TRBD2 (5 bases each). The germline V and J ends were trimmed by 0 bases and 4 bases, with 10 bases remaining between them. The CDR3 has 14 amino acids. The CDR3 sequence is CASSLAFGGYEQYF. CDR3 nucleotides: TGTGCCAGCAGTTTAGCCTTTGGGGGTTACGAGCAGTACTTC.

This clonotype was seen more than once but under ten times. This sequence joins TRBV21-1 and TRBJ2-2; the table names TRBD2, a call not compared with the DNA. TRBV21-1 is designated a pseudogene. This CDR3 has 17 residues. CDR3 sequence (DNA): TGTGCCAGCCACTGGGACGGAGCTAGCAGTGTCACCGGGGAGCTGTTTTTT. Amino acid sequence: CASHWDGASSVTGELFF.

Only a few counts were recorded for this clonotype. The rearrangement joins TRBV7-9 to TRBJ2-7; D might be TRBD1 (6 bases). CDR1 and CDR2 (germline): SEHNR, FQNEAQ (reference sequence). The CDR3 spans 14 residues. V was shortened by 2 bases and J by 2 bases, with 10 bases between the two germline ends. CDR3 DNA: TGTGCCAGCAGCTTATTAGGGGGTGCCTACGAGCAGTACTTC. Encoded protein: CASSLLGGAYEQYF.

This clonotype has ten or more counts. This chain uses TRBV4-1 with TRBJ2-2; possible D gene TRBD1, 7 bases. CDR3 size: 16 residues. Trimming left V 5 bases short and J 6 bases short, with 19 bases between. Germline assignment: CDR1 MGHRA and CDR2 YSYEKL. CDR3 sequence: CASSSPQGGWSGELFF. The CDR3 DNA reads as TGCGCCAGCAGCTCCCCTCAGGGGGGCTGGTCCGGGGAGCTGTTTTTT.

This clonotype came up many times. V usage is TRBV9 and J usage is TRBJ1-5; D is uncertain. The V end was cut by 5 bases, the J end by 1 base, with 10 bases between. Looked up from germline, CDR1 is SGDLS and CDR2 is YYNGEE. This CDR3 is 14 amino acids long. DNA of the CDR3: TGTGCCAGCAGTAATTGGGAGAGCAATCAGCCCCAGCATTTT. It translates to CASSNWESNQPQHF.

This clonotype has at least ten counts. This chain joins TRBV7-9 and TRBJ2-7, with TRBD2 matching over 9 bases. There are 16 residues in the CDR3. Unmatched junction bases numbered 9, after V lost 6 bases and J lost 0 bases. Germline CDR1 SEHNR, CDR2 FQNEAQ (reference sequence). For the CDR3, the DNA is TGTGCCAGCAGGGCCGTAGCGGGAGAGCGCTCCTACGAGCAGTACTTC. Translated: CASRAVAGERSYEQYF.

This clonotype was counted many times. V and J are TRBV29-1 and TRBJ2-3, with D possibly matching TRBD2 (6 bases). V lost 2 bases and J 14 bases, leaving 17 bases between the germline ends. Germline V gene sequence: CDR1 SQVTM, CDR2 ANQGSEA. The CDR3 consists of 12 residues. The CDR3 spells CSVESGLAFRYF. The CDR3 region has the DNA TGCAGCGTTGAAAGTGGTCTAGCGTTTCGGTATTTT.

V and J are TRBV12-3 or TRBV12-4 and TRBJ2-3; 7 bases are a match to TRBD1. This CDR3 spans 15 amino acids. After removal of 7 bases from V and 5 bases from J, the junction contained 12 bases not matched to a gene. This chain's CDR3 is CASTLRTGSRDTQYF. CDR3 sequence (DNA): TGTGCCAGCACCCTACGGACAGGTTCGCGAGATACGCAGTATTTT.

This clonotype was seen at least ten times. This chain connects TRBV5-1 to TRBJ1-2, with 7 bases lining up with TRBD1. Germline V CDR1 and CDR2: SGHRS, YFSETQ. CDR3 length equals 14 residues. With 4 bases clipped from V and 5 bases from J, the junction kept 8 bases outside the gene matches. CDR3 region: CASSQTGELYGYTF. Written as DNA, the CDR3 is TGCGCCAGCAGCCAAACAGGGGAACTATATGGCTACACCTTC.